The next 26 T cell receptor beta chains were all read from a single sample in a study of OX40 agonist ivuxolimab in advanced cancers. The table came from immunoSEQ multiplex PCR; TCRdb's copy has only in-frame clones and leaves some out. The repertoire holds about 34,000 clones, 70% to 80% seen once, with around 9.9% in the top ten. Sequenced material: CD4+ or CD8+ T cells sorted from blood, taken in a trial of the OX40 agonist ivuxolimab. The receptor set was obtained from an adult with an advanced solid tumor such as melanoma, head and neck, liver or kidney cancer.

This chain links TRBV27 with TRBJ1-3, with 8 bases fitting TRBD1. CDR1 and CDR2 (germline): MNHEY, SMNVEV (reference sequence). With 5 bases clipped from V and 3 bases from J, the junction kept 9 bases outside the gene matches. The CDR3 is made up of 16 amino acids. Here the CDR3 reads CASSPRQGSGGNTIYF. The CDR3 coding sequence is TGTGCCAGCAGTCCCCGACAGGGGAGCGGTGGAAACACCATATATTTT.

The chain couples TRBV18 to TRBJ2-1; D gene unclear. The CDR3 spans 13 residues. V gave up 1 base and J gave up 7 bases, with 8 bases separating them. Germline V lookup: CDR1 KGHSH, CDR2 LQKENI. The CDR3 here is CASSPQGRNEQFF. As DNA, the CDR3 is TGTGCCAGCTCACCACAGGGTCGGAATGAGCAGTTCTTC.

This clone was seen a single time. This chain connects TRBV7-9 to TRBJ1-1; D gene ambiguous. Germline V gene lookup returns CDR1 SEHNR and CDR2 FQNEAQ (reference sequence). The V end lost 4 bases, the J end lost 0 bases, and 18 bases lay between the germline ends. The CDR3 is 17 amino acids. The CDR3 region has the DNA TGTGCCAGCAGCTCAACCCTTCAAGGGATGATGAACACTGAAGCTTTCTTT. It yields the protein CASSSTLQGMMNTEAFF.

The CDR3 coding sequence is TGTGCCAGCAGCGTAGGGACTAGCGGGGGGCCCCCTAGGCAGTTCTTC. It encodes CASSVGTSGGPPRQFF. The chain links TRBV9 to TRBJ2-1, with 14 bases fitting TRBD2. Germline V gene sequence: CDR1 SGDLS, CDR2 YYNGEE. CDR3 length equals 16 residues. Germline trimming cut 0 bases from V and 12 bases from J; bases unmatched to any gene: 8. Combining the CDR3 with reference TRBV9 and TRBJ2-1 gives the whole variable domain DSGVTQTPKHLITATGQRVTLRCSPRSGDLSVYWYQQSLDQGLQFLIQYYNGEERAKGNILERFSAQQFPDLHSELNLSSLELGDSALYFCASSVGTSGGPPRQFFGPGTRLTVL.

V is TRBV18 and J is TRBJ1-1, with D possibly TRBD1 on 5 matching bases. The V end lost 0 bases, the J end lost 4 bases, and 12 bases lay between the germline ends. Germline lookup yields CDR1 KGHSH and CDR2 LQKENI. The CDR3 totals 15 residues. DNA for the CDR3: TGTGCCAGCTCACCACCCGCCCAGGGAAGCACTGAAGCTTTCTTT. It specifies CASSPPAQGSTEAFF.

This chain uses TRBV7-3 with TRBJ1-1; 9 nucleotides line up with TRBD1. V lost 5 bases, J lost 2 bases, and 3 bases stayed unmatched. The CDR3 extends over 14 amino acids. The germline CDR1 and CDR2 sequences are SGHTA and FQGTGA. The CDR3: CASSQGQGNTEAFF. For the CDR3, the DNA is TGTGCCAGCAGCCAGGGACAGGGCAACACTGAAGCTTTCTTT. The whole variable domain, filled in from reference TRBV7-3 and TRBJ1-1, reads GAGVSQTPSNKVTEKGKYVELRCDPISGHTALYWYRQSLGQGPEFLIYFQGTGAADDSGLPNDRFFAVRPEGSVSTLKIQRTERGDSAVYLCASSQGQGNTEAFFGQGTRLTVV.

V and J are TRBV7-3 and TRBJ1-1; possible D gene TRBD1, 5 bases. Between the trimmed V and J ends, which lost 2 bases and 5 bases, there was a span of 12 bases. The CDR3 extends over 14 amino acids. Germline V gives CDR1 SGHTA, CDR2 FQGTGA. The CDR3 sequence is CASSLFHRQTEAFF. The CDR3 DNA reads TGTGCCAGCAGCTTATTTCACAGGCAGACTGAAGCTTTCTTT.

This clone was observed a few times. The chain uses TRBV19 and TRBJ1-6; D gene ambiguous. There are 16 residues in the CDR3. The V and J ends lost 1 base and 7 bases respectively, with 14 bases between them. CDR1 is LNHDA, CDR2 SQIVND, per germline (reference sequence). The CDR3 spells CASSIGAAGPNSPLHF. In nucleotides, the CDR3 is TGTGCCAGTAGTATAGGGGCGGCAGGCCCAAATTCACCCCTCCACTTT.

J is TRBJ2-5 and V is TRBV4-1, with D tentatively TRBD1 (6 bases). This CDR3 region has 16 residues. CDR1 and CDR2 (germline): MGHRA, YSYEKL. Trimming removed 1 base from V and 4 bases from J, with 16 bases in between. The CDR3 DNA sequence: TGCGCCAGCAGCCAAGGGCCCCTGGGGGCTGGAGAGACCCAGTACTTC. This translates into CASSQGPLGAGETQYF.

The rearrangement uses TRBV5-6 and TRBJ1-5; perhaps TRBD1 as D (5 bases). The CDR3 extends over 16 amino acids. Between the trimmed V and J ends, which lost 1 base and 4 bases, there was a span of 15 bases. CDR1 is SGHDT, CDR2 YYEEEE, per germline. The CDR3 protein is CASSLWGTSGNQPQHF. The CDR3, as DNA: TGTGCCAGCAGCTTGTGGGGGACGTCAGGTAATCAGCCCCAGCATTTT.

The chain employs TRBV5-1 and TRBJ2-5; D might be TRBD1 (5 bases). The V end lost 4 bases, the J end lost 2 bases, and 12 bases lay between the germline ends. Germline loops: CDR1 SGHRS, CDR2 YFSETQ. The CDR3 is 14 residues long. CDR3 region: CASSPRVKQETQYF. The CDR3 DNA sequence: TGCGCCAGCAGCCCCAGGGTAAAACAAGAGACCCAGTACTTC.

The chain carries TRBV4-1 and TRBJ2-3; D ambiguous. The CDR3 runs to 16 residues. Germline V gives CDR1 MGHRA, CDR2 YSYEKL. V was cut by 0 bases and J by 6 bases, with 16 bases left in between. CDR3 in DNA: TGCGCCAGCAGCCAAGACACGTTGGGTATTAAGGATACGCAGTATTTT. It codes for CASSQDTLGIKDTQYF.

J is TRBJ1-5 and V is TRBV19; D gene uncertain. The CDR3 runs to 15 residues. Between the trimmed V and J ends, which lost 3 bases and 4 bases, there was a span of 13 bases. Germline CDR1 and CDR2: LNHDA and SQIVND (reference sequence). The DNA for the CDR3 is TGTGCCAGTAGTATTGATATCGGCACTAATCAGCCCCAGCATTTT. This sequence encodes CASSIDIGTNQPQHF. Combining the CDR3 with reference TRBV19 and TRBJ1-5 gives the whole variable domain DGGITQSPKYLFRKEGQNVTLSCEQNLNHDAMYWYRQDPGQGLRLIYYSQIVNDFQKGDIAEGYSVSREKKESFPLTVTSAQKNPTAFYLCASSIDIGTNQPQHFGDGTRLSIL.

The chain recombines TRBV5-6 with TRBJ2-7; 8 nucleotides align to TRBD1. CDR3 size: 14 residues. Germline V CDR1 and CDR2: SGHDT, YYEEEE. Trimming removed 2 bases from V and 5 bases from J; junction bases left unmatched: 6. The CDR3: CASSLIAGGNEQYF. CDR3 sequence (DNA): TGTGCCAGCAGCTTAATCGCAGGGGGCAACGAGCAGTACTTC.

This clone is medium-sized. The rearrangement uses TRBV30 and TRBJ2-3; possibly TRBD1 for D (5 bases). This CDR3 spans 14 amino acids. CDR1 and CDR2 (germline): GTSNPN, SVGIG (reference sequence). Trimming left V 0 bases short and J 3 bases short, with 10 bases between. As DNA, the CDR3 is TGTGCCTGGAGTGTGGCAGGGCGGACAGATACGCAGTATTTT. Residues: CAWSVAGRTDTQYF.

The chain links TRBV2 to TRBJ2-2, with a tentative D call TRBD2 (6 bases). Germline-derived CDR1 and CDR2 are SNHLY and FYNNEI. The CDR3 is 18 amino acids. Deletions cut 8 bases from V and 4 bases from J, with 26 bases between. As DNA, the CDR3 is TGTGCCAGCTCGGCTCTCTCCCCCCGGGACGGGGGCACCGGGGAGCTGTTTTTT. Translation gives CASSALSPRDGGTGELFF.

The CDR3 loop is CASSRTTSGGAKGEQFF. CDR3 coding DNA: TGTGCCAGCAGCCGAACGACTAGCGGGGGGGCCAAGGGAGAGCAGTTCTTC. The chain recombines TRBV13 with TRBJ2-1; 14 positions agree with TRBD2. The CDR3 runs to 17 residues. CDR1 and CDR2 (germline): PRHDT, FYEKMQ (reference sequence). The J segment lost 10 bases and the V segment lost 5 bases, leaving 13 bases of the junction unmatched.

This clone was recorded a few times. The CDR3 DNA sequence: TGTGCCAGCAGTCACTATGGCTACACCTTC. Translating gives CASSHYGYTF. The chain joins TRBV28 to TRBJ1-2; D unresolved. CDR3 length: 10 residues. Trimming left V 5 bases short and J 3 bases short, with 1 base between. The germline gives CDR1 MDHEN, CDR2 SYDVKM.

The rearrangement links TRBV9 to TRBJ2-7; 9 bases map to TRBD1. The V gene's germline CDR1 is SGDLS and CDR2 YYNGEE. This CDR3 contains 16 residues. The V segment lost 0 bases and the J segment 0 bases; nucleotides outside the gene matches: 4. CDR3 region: CASSVEGTGPSYEQYF. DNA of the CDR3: TGTGCCAGCAGCGTAGAAGGGACAGGGCCCTCCTACGAGCAGTACTTC.

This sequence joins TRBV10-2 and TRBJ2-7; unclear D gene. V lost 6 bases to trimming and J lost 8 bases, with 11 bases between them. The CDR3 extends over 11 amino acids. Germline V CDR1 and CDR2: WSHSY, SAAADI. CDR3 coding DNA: TGCGCCAGCAGCGAGGTGAATAAGCAGTACTTC. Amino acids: CASSEVNKQYF.

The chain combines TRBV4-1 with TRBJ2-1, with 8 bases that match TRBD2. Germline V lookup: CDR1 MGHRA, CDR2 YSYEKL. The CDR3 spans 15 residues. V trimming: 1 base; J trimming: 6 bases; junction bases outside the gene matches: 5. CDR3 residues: CASSQAGGLGNEQFF. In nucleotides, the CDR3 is TGCGCCAGCAGCCAAGCGGGGGGGCTCGGCAATGAGCAGTTCTTC.

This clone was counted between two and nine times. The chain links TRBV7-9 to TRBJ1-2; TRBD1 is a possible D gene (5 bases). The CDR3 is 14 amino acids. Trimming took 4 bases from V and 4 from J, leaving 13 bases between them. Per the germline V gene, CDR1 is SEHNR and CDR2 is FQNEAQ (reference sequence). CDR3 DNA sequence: TGTGCCAGCAGCTATCTGACAGAGATCTATGGCTACACCTTC. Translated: CASSYLTEIYGYTF.

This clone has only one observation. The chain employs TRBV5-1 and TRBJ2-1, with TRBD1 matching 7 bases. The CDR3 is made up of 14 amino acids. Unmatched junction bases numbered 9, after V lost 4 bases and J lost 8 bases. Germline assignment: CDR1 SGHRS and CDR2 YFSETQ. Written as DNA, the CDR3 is TGCGCCAGCAGCGGTGGACAGGTCTGGGATGAGCAGTTCTTC. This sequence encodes CASSGGQVWDEQFF.

CDR3 sequence (DNA): TGTGCCAGCACCCGAGTCCCGACCGGGGAGCTGTTTTTT. Translated, it gives CASTRVPTGELFF. The V and J genes are TRBV11-2 and TRBJ2-2; the D is unclear. Germline CDR1 SGHAT, CDR2 FQNNGV. V was pared by 7 bases and J by 5 bases, with 11 bases between. CDR3 size: 13 residues.

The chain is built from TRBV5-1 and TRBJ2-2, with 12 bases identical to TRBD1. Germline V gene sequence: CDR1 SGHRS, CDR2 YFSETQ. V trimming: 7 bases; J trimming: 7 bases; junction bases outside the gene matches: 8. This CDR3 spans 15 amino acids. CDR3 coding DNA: TGCGCCAGCCACCGGGACAGGGGGCCAGACGGGGAGCTGTTTTTT. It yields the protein CASHRDRGPDGELFF.

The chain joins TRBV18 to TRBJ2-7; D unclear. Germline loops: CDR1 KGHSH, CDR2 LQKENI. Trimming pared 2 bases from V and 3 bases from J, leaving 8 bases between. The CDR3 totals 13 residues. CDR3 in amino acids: CASSPIGYYEQYF. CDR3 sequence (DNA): TGTGCCAGCTCACCAATAGGATACTACGAGCAGTACTTC.